The 13 T cell receptor beta chains reported below all come from one sample, sequenced in a study of regulatory T cells in long-lasting Graves disease. Time point here: newly diagnosed GD, antithyroid drugs for less than 3 months. Scientists built the TCR library using RNA that was extracted from PBMCs. Building the TCR beta libraries relied on iRepertoire HTBI primers, and CDR3 regions underwent Arm-PCR. TCRdb re-called the multiplex PCR reads with MiXCR, one entry per CDR3 protein. This sample yields about 320,000 distinct CDR3 sequences, of which 15% to 20% are seen a single time; 35% to 45% belongs to the top ten. This specimen consisted of peripheral blood mononuclear cells (PBMCs), obtained at new diagnosis, from a patient treated with antithyroid drugs. These receptors were taken from a female donor with Graves disease.

A few counts support this clonotype. This chain joins TRBV2 and TRBJ1-5; TRBD1 matches 8 bases. There are 14 residues in the CDR3. Per germline, CDR1 SNHLY and CDR2 FYNNEI. The V gene end was trimmed by 8 bases and the J gene end by 3 bases; junction bases not matched to a gene: 6. The CDR3 nucleotides read TGTGCCAGCTCGCGGACAGGGATCAATCAGCCCCAGCATTTT. Its protein is CASSRTGINQPQHF.

This sequence joins TRBV19 and TRBJ1-5, with unresolved D. The V and J ends lost 0 bases and 2 bases respectively, with 11 bases between them. Germline V gene lookup returns CDR1 LNHDA and CDR2 SQIVND (reference sequence). The CDR3 contains 16 residues. For the CDR3, the DNA is TGTGCCAGTAGTATAGACCCGGGGAAAGGCAATCAGCCCCAGCATTTT. Its protein is CASSIDPGKGNQPQHF.

The sample holds many counts of this clonotype. The V gene is TRBV12-3 or TRBV12-4, the J gene TRBJ2-5; TRBD1 might be the D (5 bases). The CDR3 loop spans 14 amino acids. Deletions cut 0 bases from V and 4 bases from J, with 9 bases between. The CDR3 sequence: CASSLAWQGETQYF. CDR3 in DNA: TGTGCCAGCAGTTTAGCCTGGCAGGGAGAGACCCAGTACTTC.

This clonotype has ten or more counts. The rearrangement links TRBV20-1 to TRBJ1-5; 7 nucleotides match TRBD1. The V segment lost 3 bases and the J segment 6 bases; nucleotides outside the gene matches: 8. The CDR3 consists of 14 residues. The germline V gene has CDR1 DFQATT and CDR2 SNEGSKA (reference sequence). This CDR3 reads CSASGGGAFQPQHF. The CDR3 region has the DNA TGCAGTGCTAGCGGAGGGGGCGCTTTTCAGCCCCAGCATTTT.

This clonotype was recorded many times. V and J are TRBV3-1 and TRBJ2-7; D is ambiguous. This CDR3 has 16 residues. CDR1 and CDR2 from the germline V gene are LGHDT and YNNKEL (reference sequence). Trimming removed 4 bases at V and 0 bases at J, with 16 bases between. For the CDR3, the DNA is TGTGCCAGCAGCCCTGAAAAGGTGTTGAGCTCCTACGAGCAGTACTTC. The encoded protein is CASSPEKVLSSYEQYF.

Many counts were recorded for this clonotype. V gene TRBV7-2 combines with J gene TRBJ1-4; the D is unclear. Trimming stripped 2 bases from V and 2 bases from J, with 12 bases between. Germline values: CDR1 SGHTA, CDR2 FQGNSA. This CDR3 has 16 residues. CDR3 nucleotide sequence: TGTGCCAGCAGCTTAACTCAGGTCGCGACTAATGAAAAACTGTTTTTT. It codes for CASSLTQVATNEKLFF.

This clonotype was seen at least ten times. The CDR3 spells CASSAETLGDNGGYTF. The CDR3 DNA is TGTGCCAGCAGCGCCGAGACCCTCGGGGACAATGGAGGCTACACCTTC. The V call is TRBV9, the J call TRBJ1-2; tentative D call: TRBD1 (6 bases). This CDR3 contains 16 residues. Looked up from germline, CDR1 is SGDLS and CDR2 is YYNGEE. The V end was cut by 3 bases, the J end by 8 bases, with 23 bases between.

This clonotype has a handful of counts. This chain connects TRBV5-1 to TRBJ1-2, with D maybe TRBD1 (6 bases). Germline-derived CDR1 and CDR2 are SGHRS and YFSETQ. V was cut by 1 base and J by 3 bases, with 13 bases left in between. CDR3 length: 15 residues. Here the CDR3 reads CASSLFSGADYGYTF. The CDR3 coding sequence is TGCGCCAGCAGCTTGTTCTCGGGGGCTGACTATGGCTACACCTTC.

This clonotype was recorded at least ten times. The rearrangement joins TRBV20-1 to TRBJ2-3, with unresolved D. V dropped 4 bases and J dropped 1 base, with 12 bases sitting between them. Germline V CDR1 and CDR2: DFQATT, SNEGSKA (reference sequence). The CDR3 covers 14 residues. CDR3 sequence (DNA): TGCAGTGCTAACAGCTTTTTTGGCACAGATACGCAGTATTTT. Translating gives CSANSFFGTDTQYF.

This chain connects TRBV28 to TRBJ2-2, with D perhaps matching TRBD2 (6 bases). Between the trimmed V and J ends, which lost 6 bases and 4 bases, there was a span of 18 bases. This CDR3 comprises 16 residues. CDR1 is MDHEN, CDR2 SYDVKM, per germline. The DNA for the CDR3 is TGTGCCAGCAGGGAGGGCCCTCTCTCGGGCACCGGGGAGCTGTTTTTT. Residues: CASREGPLSGTGELFF.

The table lists this clonotype with many counts. The V call is TRBV2, the J call TRBJ2-3; possibly TRBD2 for D (5 bases). The CDR3 covers 13 residues. V was cut by 2 bases and J by 6 bases, with 9 bases left in between. From germline, CDR1 is SNHLY and CDR2 FYNNEI. Written as DNA, the CDR3 is TGTGCCAGCAGTGAAAGGACGGGGGATACGCAGTATTTT. Its translation: CASSERTGDTQYF.

This clonotype was detected ten times or more. This sequence joins TRBV7-2 and TRBJ2-5; 7 bases agree with TRBD2. Per the germline V gene, CDR1 is SGHTA and CDR2 is FQGNSA. The V segment lost 4 bases and the J segment 4 bases; nucleotides outside the gene matches: 9. The CDR3 is 15 amino acids. The CDR3 sequence: CASSYWAGDPETQYF. The CDR3 bases are TGTGCCAGCAGCTACTGGGCGGGAGATCCAGAGACCCAGTACTTC.

This clonotype was picked up many times. The chain employs TRBV13 and TRBJ2-7; no clear D. The V end was cut by 0 bases, the J end by 2 bases, with 5 bases between. CDR1 is PRHDT, CDR2 FYEKMQ, per germline (reference sequence). The length of the CDR3 is 13 residues. CDR3 protein: CASSLGIPYEQYF. The CDR3 coding sequence is TGTGCCAGCAGCTTAGGTATCCCCTACGAGCAGTACTTC.